The 29 T cell receptor beta chains below all came from one sample that was sequenced in a study of blood T cell repertoires in COVID-19 (dated by TCRdb to the early 2020s). To prepare the library, the immunoSEQ multiplex PCR assay was applied. The immuneACCESS repertoire file appears here via TCRdb, limited to in-frame rearrangements. These files lack a portion of the clones; in checked studies, under half of the deficit traces to unresolved V genes, and the cause of the others is not known. This sample has a few hundred thousand clones in its table, and roughly nine tenths of those were observed once. 6.4% of the sample lies in the top ten. Sequencing input: peripheral blood. These receptor sequences come from a man between 18 and 35 years old who had recovered from COVID-19.

The chain has TRBV10-3 and TRBJ1-3; D is ambiguous. The CDR3 is 11 amino acids. Germline V gene sequence: CDR1 ENHRY, CDR2 SYGVKD. Trimming stripped 6 bases from V and 8 bases from J, with 8 bases between. The CDR3 loop reads CAISPGDTIYF. The CDR3 DNA sequence: TGTGCCATCAGCCCGGGAGACACCATATATTTT.

The gene calls are TRBV29-1 and TRBJ1-3; no definite D call. Per the germline V gene, CDR1 is SQVTM and CDR2 is ANQGSEA. V was trimmed by 7 bases and J by 4 bases, leaving 11 bases between them. This CDR3 spans 12 amino acids. The CDR3 spells CSAAAGGNTIYF. Written as DNA, the CDR3 is TGCAGCGCCGCGGCGGGGGGAAACACCATATATTTT.

The chain is built from TRBV4-2 and TRBJ2-7, with 10 bases identical to TRBD2. The V gene's germline CDR1 is LGHNA and CDR2 YNFKEQ. This CDR3 comprises 15 residues. With V trimmed by 6 bases and J by 0 bases, 5 bases remained unmatched. The CDR3 DNA reads TGTGCCAGCAGTCTAGCGGGAGTCAGCTCCTACGAGCAGTACTTC. It is translated as CASSLAGVSSYEQYF.

The rearrangement uses TRBV7-8 and TRBJ2-3; 7 nucleotides line up with TRBD2. The CDR3 length is 13 residues. In germline, CDR1 is SGHVS, CDR2 FQNEAQ. V shed 5 bases, J shed 6 bases, and the junction held 5 bases outside the gene matches. The CDR3 DNA reads as TGTGCCAGCAGCACCGGGACTATGGATACGCAGTATTTT. Residues: CASSTGTMDTQYF.

This clone was observed a single time. The chain has TRBV9 and TRBJ2-7; D remains ambiguous. This CDR3 is 14 amino acids long. V was clipped by 0 bases and J by 2 bases, with 9 bases between them. Per the germline V gene, CDR1 is SGDLS and CDR2 is YYNGEE. The CDR3 loop reads CASSVDLLPYEQYF. As DNA, the CDR3 is TGTGCCAGCAGCGTAGATCTCCTCCCCTACGAGCAGTACTTC.

The V call is TRBV6-2 or TRBV6-3, the J call TRBJ2-7; 7 bases match TRBD2. V lost 6 bases and J lost 2; bases outside the gene matches: 7. CDR1 MNHEY and CDR2 SVGEGT come from the germline V gene. The CDR3 contains 14 residues. The CDR3 DNA sequence: TGTGCCAGCAGCCTGCGGGAGCGGACCTACGAGCAGTACTTC. Amino acids: CASSLRERTYEQYF.

The chain joins TRBV5-1 to TRBJ1-2, with 8 nucleotides matching TRBD1. CDR1 and CDR2 from the germline V gene are SGHRS and YFSETQ. The CDR3 loop spans 15 amino acids. With V trimmed by 0 bases and J by 2 bases, 3 bases remained unmatched. CDR3 nucleotides: TGCGCCAGCAGCTTGGGGACAGGGATCAACTATGGCTACACCTTC. Its protein product is CASSLGTGINYGYTF.

This chain joins TRBV5-1 and TRBJ1-3, with D perhaps TRBD1 (5 bases). The CDR3 is 16 residues long. V was trimmed by 0 bases and J by 0 bases, leaving 10 bases between them. The V gene's germline CDR1 is SGHRS and CDR2 YFSETQ. CDR3 in amino acids: CASSLGQFSSGNTIYF. DNA of the CDR3: TGCGCCAGCAGCTTGGGACAGTTCAGCTCTGGAAACACCATATATTTT.

The chain is built from TRBV7-9 and TRBJ1-1, with a tentative D call TRBD1 (5 bases). The germline V and J ends were trimmed by 1 base and 6 bases, with 18 bases remaining between them. The CDR3 extends over 16 amino acids. CDR1 is SEHNR, CDR2 FQNEAQ, per germline (reference sequence). The CDR3 nucleotides are TGTGCCAGCAGCTTAGGGTTTGGTTCAGGGTTCGCTGAAGCTTTCTTT. It encodes CASSLGFGSGFAEAFF.

This sequence joins TRBV6-5 and TRBJ1-2; D perhaps matches TRBD1 (6 bases). Germline-derived CDR1 and CDR2 are MNHEY and SVGAGI. The CDR3 spans 11 residues. The V gene lost 10 bases and the J gene lost 4 bases, with 10 bases spanning the gap. The CDR3 DNA reads TGTGCCACCAGACAGGCCTATGGCTACACCTTC. It codes for CATRQAYGYTF.

The gene calls are TRBV6-5 and TRBJ2-7, with D possibly being TRBD1 (7 bases). Germline CDR1 reads MNHEY; CDR2 reads SVGAGI. The CDR3 consists of 13 residues. V was cut by 6 bases and J by 5 bases, with 14 bases left in between. The CDR3 spells CASRFTGEDEQYF. The DNA of the CDR3 is TGTGCCAGCAGGTTTACAGGGGAGGACGAGCAGTACTTC.

This chain links TRBV6-1 with TRBJ1-2; D is undetermined. The V end lost 2 bases, the J end lost 2 bases, and 21 bases lay between the germline ends. The CDR3 is 18 residues long. Germline lookup yields CDR1 MNHNS and CDR2 SASEGT. CDR3 nucleotide sequence: TGTGCCAGCAGTGAACCCACGGCGCCCAGGAACCTAAACTATGGCTACACCTTC. Translating gives CASSEPTAPRNLNYGYTF.

The rearrangement uses TRBV3-1 (or the pseudogene TRBV3-2) and TRBJ1-1; 7 nucleotides line up with TRBD1. The J segment lost 3 bases and the V segment lost 0 bases, leaving 1 base of the junction unmatched. Germline V gene sequence: CDR1 LGHDT, CDR2 YNNKEL (reference sequence). The CDR3 covers 14 residues. In DNA form, the CDR3 reads TGTGCCAGCAGCCAAGACAGGGGGTACACTGAAGCTTTCTTT. It is translated as CASSQDRGYTEAFF.

The V call is TRBV5-1, the J call TRBJ2-7, with a weak D call TRBD2 (5 bases). The CDR3 totals 12 residues. Trimming shortened V by 4 bases and J by 7 bases, and 12 bases separated the two germline ends. Germline V lookup: CDR1 SGHRS, CDR2 YFSETQ. CDR3 sequence: CASSHTGEEQYF. The CDR3 DNA is TGCGCCAGCAGCCACACCGGGGAGGAGCAGTACTTC. The variable domain in full, with the rest retrieved from reference TRBV5-1 and TRBJ2-7, is KAGVTQTPRYLIKTRGQQVTLSCSPISGHRSVSWYQQTPGQGLQFLFEYFSETQRNKGNFPGRFSGRQFSNSRSEMNVSTLELGDSALYLCASSHTGEEQYFGPGTRLTVT.

V is TRBV19 and J is TRBJ1-5; 9 bases map to TRBD1. CDR1 is LNHDA and CDR2 is SQIVND in the germline V gene (reference sequence). This CDR3 has 17 amino acids. V was pared by 5 bases and J by 1 base, with 9 bases of the junction left unmatched. CDR3 residues: CASSFPGQGRSNQPQHF. The CDR3 DNA reads as TGTGCCAGTAGTTTTCCAGGACAGGGGAGGAGCAATCAGCCCCAGCATTTT.

The rearrangement links TRBV7-9 to TRBJ2-1; TRBD2 matches 9 bases. J lost 2 bases, V lost 0 bases, and 5 bases had no gene match. This CDR3 has 17 residues. Per germline, CDR1 SEHNR and CDR2 FQNEAQ (reference sequence). In DNA, the CDR3 is TGTGCCAGCAGCTTAGCGGGTAGCGGGGGTACCTACAATGAGCAGTTCTTC. Its translation is CASSLAGSGGTYNEQFF.

This rearrangement joins TRBV11-1 to TRBJ2-3, with 7 bases that match TRBD1. This CDR3 is 16 amino acids long. Germline CDR1 reads SGHAT; CDR2 reads FQDESV (reference sequence). J lost 2 bases, V lost 3 bases, and 8 bases had no gene match. The CDR3 nucleotides read TGTGCCAGCAGCTTTTATAAGGGGGCACTCACAGATACGCAGTATTTT. It specifies CASSFYKGALTDTQYF.

This clone has just one count. J is TRBJ1-2 and V is TRBV2, with D unclear. The CDR3 is 12 residues long. The V end lost 6 bases, the J end lost 9 bases, and 14 bases lay between the germline ends. Germline V gives CDR1 SNHLY, CDR2 FYNNEI. The CDR3 sequence is CASRSEGRSYTF. Here the CDR3 DNA reads TGTGCCAGCAGGTCGGAGGGTAGGAGCTACACCTTC.

This clone came up a few times. The genes are TRBV7-9 and TRBJ2-7; D is possibly TRBD2 (6 bases). This CDR3 spans 17 amino acids. Germline CDR1 SEHNR, CDR2 FQNEAQ (reference sequence). The V end lost 3 bases, the J end lost 3 bases, and 21 bases lay between the germline ends. For the CDR3, the DNA is TGTGCCAGCAGCTTCATGGACTCCGGGAGTCCCCACTACGAGCAGTACTTC. This encodes CASSFMDSGSPHYEQYF.

V usage is TRBV7-9 and J usage is TRBJ1-2; unclear D gene. Looked up from germline, CDR1 is SEHNR and CDR2 is FQNEAQ (reference sequence). The CDR3 loop spans 13 amino acids. V dropped 3 bases and J dropped 5 bases, with 10 bases sitting between them. The CDR3 reads CASSFPAMYGYTF. In DNA form, the CDR3 reads TGTGCCAGCAGCTTTCCCGCTATGTATGGCTACACCTTC.

The sample holds one count of this clone. The gene calls are TRBV9 and TRBJ1-1; TRBD1 agrees at 9 bases. This CDR3 contains 14 residues. The V and J ends lost 8 bases and 1 base, in that order; junction bases with no gene match: 6. Germline assignment: CDR1 SGDLS and CDR2 YYNGEE. The CDR3 sequence is CASSTGGANTEAFF. DNA for the CDR3: TGTGCCAGTTCTACAGGGGGCGCGAACACTGAAGCTTTCTTT.

Here the CDR3 reads CASSPRTGMGTEAFF. CDR3 nucleotide sequence: TGTGCCAGCAGCCCCCGGACAGGGATGGGTACTGAAGCTTTCTTT. The chain recombines TRBV9 with TRBJ1-1; TRBD1 agrees at 8 bases. Germline V gene lookup returns CDR1 SGDLS and CDR2 YYNGEE. V shed 4 bases and J 5 bases; nucleotides not matched to a gene: 10. The CDR3 length is 15 residues.

This chain links TRBV7-9 with TRBJ1-2; TRBD1 matches 10 bases. CDR1 is SEHNR, CDR2 FQNEAQ, per germline (reference sequence). V trimming: 6 bases; J trimming: 8 bases; junction bases outside the gene matches: 9. The CDR3 sequence is 14 residues long. The CDR3 region is CASRPGTGERGYTF. In DNA form, the CDR3 reads TGTGCCAGCAGGCCCGGGACAGGGGAACGGGGCTACACCTTC.

Only one count was recorded for this clone. An end of the junction differs from the germline gene, which may be a read error. The chain combines TRBV27 with TRBJ2-1, with 14 nucleotides matching TRBD2. CDR1 and CDR2 (germline): MNHEY, SMNVEV (reference sequence). The CDR3 is made up of 16 amino acids. In DNA, the CDR3 is TGTGCTAGCAATAACGGACTAGCGGGGGGCCAAAATGAGCAGTTCTTC. Translation: CASNNGLAGGQNEQFF.

The count of this clone is one. The V and J genes are TRBV6-6 and TRBJ2-3, with 10 nucleotides matching TRBD2. After removal of 5 bases from V and 0 bases from J, the junction contained 17 bases not matched to a gene. In germline, CDR1 is MNHNY, CDR2 SVGAGI (reference sequence). CDR3 size: 20 residues. CDR3 nucleotide sequence: TGTGCCAGCAGTCCCGGACTAGCGGCCGAGACTGGGTTTAGCACAGATACGCAGTATTTT. Protein: CASSPGLAAETGFSTDTQYF.

This chain uses TRBV29-1 with TRBJ1-2; TRBD1 matches 11 bases. Trimming cost V 7 bases and J 4 bases; bases outside gene matches: 5. Germline assignment: CDR1 SQVTM and CDR2 ANQGSEA. This CDR3 has 13 residues. The chain's CDR3 is CSAGGQGAYGYTF. Written as DNA, the CDR3 is TGCAGCGCCGGCGGACAGGGGGCCTATGGCTACACCTTC.

The rearrangement uses TRBV27 and TRBJ2-3, with 7 bases identical to TRBD2. CDR3 size: 15 residues. Germline V gives CDR1 MNHEY, CDR2 SMNVEV (reference sequence). V shed 2 bases, J shed 6 bases, and the junction held 8 bases outside the gene matches. CDR3 coding DNA: TGTGCCAGCAGTTTACGGGGAGGACTAGTCGATACGCAGTATTTT. It is translated as CASSLRGGLVDTQYF.

The chain has TRBV7-8 and TRBJ1-4; the match to TRBD1 covers 7 bases. The V gene's germline CDR1 is SGHVS and CDR2 FQNEAQ. This CDR3 comprises 13 residues. V shed 5 bases, J shed 5 bases, and the junction held 2 bases outside the gene matches. CDR3 coding DNA: TGTGCCAGCAGCAAGGACAGGAATGAAAAACTGTTTTTT. Translation gives CASSKDRNEKLFF.

This chain links TRBV10-2 with TRBJ2-5; 9 nucleotides line up with TRBD2. CDR1 WSHSY and CDR2 SAAADI come from the germline V gene. The CDR3 is 18 residues long. V shed 2 bases and J 4 bases; nucleotides not matched to a gene: 14. DNA of the CDR3: TGCGCCAGCAGTGAGCCAATGCATCTAGCGGGGAGCCCAGAGACCCAGTACTTC. Translated, it gives CASSEPMHLAGSPETQYF.